The text below deals with one T cell receptor (beta chain). This record belongs to a study of blood T cell repertoires in COVID-19. V was shortened by 4 bases and J by 5 bases, with 5 bases between the two germline ends. The germline CDR1 and CDR2 sequences are MNHNY and SVGAGI (reference sequence). This CDR3 comprises 11 residues. Profiling relied on immunoSEQ multiplex PCR, and the TCRdb table lists in-frame clones only, not all of them. Among 50,000 to 65,000 clones, about 83% were seen once, and the ten largest hold just under 6.5%. This clonotype was sampled from a human donor in a cohort sampled during active COVID-19. The rearrangement uses TRBV6-6 and TRBJ1-1; D unresolved. Sequencing was done on a sample of peripheral blood. As DNA, the CDR3 is TGTGCCAGCAGTTCGCGGACTGAAGCTTTCTTT. The encoded protein is CASSSRTEAFF.